A single T cell receptor (beta chain) is shown here with its context. This entry belongs to a study of blood T cell repertoires in COVID-19. Libraries were prepared by immunoSEQ multiplex PCR; TCRdb keeps only in-frame clonotypes and omits some of them. Here the sample spans 200,000 to 250,000 clones, approximately 84% being singletons. V dropped 1 base and J dropped 1 base, with 10 bases sitting between them. Germline V lookup: CDR1 LGHDT, CDR2 YNNKEL (reference sequence). The CDR3 contains 16 residues. The specimen sequenced was peripheral blood. The V call is TRBV3-1 (or the pseudogene TRBV3-2), the J call TRBJ2-2; the D gene is possibly TRBD1 (6 bases). This TCR was sampled from a woman aged 45-65 years with active or convalescent COVID-19. The chain's CDR3 is CASSQVGHLNTGELFF. The CDR3 nucleotides read TGTGCCAGCAGCCAAGTGGGACACTTGAACACCGGGGAGCTGTTTTTT.